This record covers a single T cell receptor beta chain. The antigen it recognizes is unknown. Per-base qualities were not stored, and no clone one base away is much larger. For each enrolled patient, mismatch repair deficiency was established using either polymerase chain reaction or immunohistochemistry. Three patients who responded to pembrolizumab therapy underwent TCR sequencing. In the phase II trial, pembrolizumab PD-1 blockade was tested prospectively in advanced mismatch repair-deficient cancers, no matter which tissue of origin the cancers came from. Serial peripheral blood T cell samples were collected before and at multiple times after starting PD-1 blockade. Blood sampling times were reported as weeks after the first pembrolizumab dose. This record comes from a study of PD-1 blockade in mismatch repair-deficient tumors (TCRdb year 2017). Regarding the research as a whole: Between late 2013 and 2016, the trial enrolled approximately 90 consecutive patients with approximately 12 types of mismatch repair-deficient cancer, all of whom had received prior treatment and were progressing. Tumor-associated T cell clones were tracked in the peripheral blood of patients responding to PD-1 blockade by deep sequencing of TCR CDR3 regions. General study outcomes and caveats: After pembrolizumab, tumor-resident clones, which were often undetectable in blood before treatment, expanded rapidly and then contracted, generally ahead of radiologic responses.

Measured from the cysteine to the phenylalanine, the CDR3 is 15 residues long. The read is trimmed to its CDR3 DNA, 45 bases read in frame from base 1. Ends trimmed: V by 4 bases, J by 2 bases; bases unmatched to a gene: 6. CDR1 and CDR2 are read off the germline V gene as SQVTM and ANQGSEA. Library method: the immunoSEQ multiplex PCR assay. Imported from immuneACCESS, the table was reduced by TCRdb to in-frame sequences with V and J called. These copies leave out some clones; in studies compared against another copy, an unresolved V gene accounts for under half, and the cause of the remainder is not known. The sample profile shows around 40,000 clones; more than 75% of them were found once. The top ten clonotypes cover approximately 3.6% of the sample.

This sequence uses TRBV29-1 and TRBJ2-5; 11 bases in the junction line up with TRBD2. This TCR was recovered from an adult with mismatch repair-deficient cancer. The sample in question was peripheral blood, obtained roughly 75 weeks after starting pembrolizumab. The DNA is TGCAGCGTTGGTTCGGCTAGCGGGGGGCAAGAGACCCAGTACTTC. Translated, this is CSVGSASGGQETQYF.